One and the same sample provided the 26 T cell receptor beta chains below, sequenced in a study of T cells in Graves' hyperthyroidism and ophthalmopathy. Amplified TCR beta CDR3 regions derived from RNA transcripts. A set of HTBI primers served as the primers for a first-round RT-PCR of the TCR CDR3. TCRdb re-called the multiplex PCR reads with MiXCR, one entry per CDR3 protein. The sample yields roughly 580,000 distinct CDR3 sequences, roughly 14% seen once. Sample: blood. The receptors were gathered from a woman in her 30s with Graves' hyperthyroidism that later progressed to Graves' ophthalmopathy.

There are many counts of this clonotype. CDR3 sequence: CASSAPADTQYF. The CDR3 DNA reads TGTGCCAGCAGCGCCCCAGCGGATACGCAGTATTTT. The chain has TRBV9 and TRBJ2-3, with D hard to call. The germline CDR1 and CDR2 sequences are SGDLS and YYNGEE. CDR3 length equals 12 residues. V was shortened by 3 bases and J by 6 bases, with 8 bases between the two germline ends.

The gene calls are TRBV7-9 and TRBJ2-3; TRBD2 agrees at 13 bases. The V segment lost 6 bases and the J segment 5 bases; nucleotides outside the gene matches: 8. CDR1 is SEHNR, CDR2 FQNEAQ, per germline (reference sequence). This CDR3 region has 16 residues. Here the CDR3 reads CASSRGLAGEIDTQYF. In DNA, the CDR3 is TGTGCCAGCAGTCGTGGACTAGCGGGAGAAATAGATACGCAGTATTTT.

The chain carries TRBV20-1 and TRBJ2-7; possibly TRBD2 for D (7 bases). The germline V and J ends were trimmed by 0 bases and 1 base, with 10 bases remaining between them. Germline-derived CDR1 and CDR2 are DFQATT and SNEGSKA (reference sequence). CDR3 size: 14 residues. In DNA, the CDR3 is TGCAGTGCTAGAGACGGGGGGCCGTCCTACGAGCAGTACTTC. It is translated as CSARDGGPSYEQYF.

CDR3 region: CASSLSLLAGLPLNTGELFF. The CDR3 nucleotides read TGTGCCAGCAGTTTATCACTCCTAGCGGGACTTCCTTTGAACACCGGGGAGCTGTTTTTT. V gene TRBV28 combines with J gene TRBJ2-2, with 9 bases identical to TRBD2. Germline V CDR1 and CDR2: MDHEN, SYDVKM. The CDR3 covers 20 residues. V shed 1 base, J shed 1 base, and the junction held 13 bases outside the gene matches. Combining the CDR3 with reference TRBV28 and TRBJ2-2 gives the whole variable domain DVKVTQSSRYLVKRTGEKVFLECVQDMDHENMFWYRQDPGLGLRLIYFSYDVKMKEKGDIPEGYSVSREKKERFSLILESASTNQTSMYLCASSLSLLAGLPLNTGELFFGEGSRLTVL.

Ten or more counts support this clonotype. The CDR3 DNA is TGTGCCAGCAGCGTCGGGACAGAGGAAAAACTGTTTTTT. This sequence encodes CASSVGTEEKLFF. The rearrangement joins TRBV9 to TRBJ1-4; 7 nucleotides match TRBD1. Trimming removed 2 bases from V and 8 bases from J; junction bases left unmatched: 3. The CDR3 has 13 amino acids. Germline V CDR1 and CDR2: SGDLS, YYNGEE.

This clonotype was seen at least ten times. V is TRBV20-1 and J is TRBJ2-1, with a weak D call TRBD1 (6 bases). Germline V gene data show CDR1 as DFQATT and CDR2 as SNEGSKA (reference sequence). Trimming stripped 5 bases from V and 0 bases from J, with 11 bases between. CDR3 length: 14 amino acids. The CDR3 region is CSAYDRSSYNEQFF. The CDR3 bases are TGCAGTGCTTACGACAGGAGCTCCTACAATGAGCAGTTCTTC.

This clonotype came up many times. The CDR3 coding sequence is TGTGCCGCATCCGGGGGCACAGATTCAAACTATGGCTACACCTTC. Its translation: CAASGGTDSNYGYTF. The gene calls are TRBV10-3 and TRBJ1-2, with D possibly matching TRBD1 (6 bases). This CDR3 region has 15 residues. V lost 11 bases, J lost 2 bases, and 21 bases lay in between. Germline CDR1 ENHRY, CDR2 SYGVKD.

This clonotype was found a few times. In nucleotides, the CDR3 is TGTGCCAGCAGCATCACCGGGACAGGTCACAATGAGCAGTTCTTC. Amino acids: CASSITGTGHNEQFF. The genes are TRBV7-3 and TRBJ2-1; 8 bases fit TRBD1. The junction had 8 bases not matched to a gene; V was cut back by 5 bases and J by 5 bases. CDR1 and CDR2 from the germline V gene are SGHTA and FQGTGA. This CDR3 is built from 15 residues.

This clonotype was detected ten times or more. V gene TRBV27 combines with J gene TRBJ1-6; D remains ambiguous. Germline assignment: CDR1 MNHEY and CDR2 SMNVEV (reference sequence). This CDR3 has 13 residues. The V end was cut by 3 bases, the J end by 7 bases, with 7 bases between. In nucleotides, the CDR3 is TGTGCCAGCAGTTTCGGCAGAAATTCACCCCTCCACTTT. Translating it yields CASSFGRNSPLHF.

In the case of this clonotype: The conserved phenylalanine or tryptophan normally closing the CDR3 is absent here, so this likely arose from a read error. This sequence joins TRBV7-2 and TRBJ2-5; D not resolved. The CDR3 is made up of 13 amino acids. With 1 base removed from V and 2 bases from J, the gap between germline ends came to 5 bases. Germline V gives CDR1 SGHTA, CDR2 FQGNSA. The CDR3 DNA is TGTGCCAGCAGCTTAGGCACTCAAGAGACCCAGTACTGC. Residues: CASSLGTQETQYC.

This clonotype was observed many times. V usage is TRBV27 and J usage is TRBJ1-5, with 9 bases aligning to TRBD1. CDR1 and CDR2 from the germline V gene are MNHEY and SMNVEV (reference sequence). Trimming took 6 bases from V and 1 from J; bases not matched to a gene: 1. This CDR3 contains 14 residues. This CDR3 reads CASRDRGSNQPQHF. The CDR3 DNA is TGTGCCAGCAGGGACAGGGGCAGCAATCAGCCCCAGCATTTT.

This chain's CDR3 is CASSSPGHRGPETQYF. The CDR3 coding sequence is TGTGCCAGCAGCTCGCCCGGCCACAGGGGGCCGGAGACCCAGTACTTC. The rearrangement uses TRBV7-2 and TRBJ2-5, with 9 positions matching TRBD1. This CDR3 region has 16 residues. Per germline, CDR1 SGHTA and CDR2 FQGNSA. The junction had 11 bases not matched to a gene; V was cut back by 4 bases and J by 5 bases.

This clonotype was observed many times. In DNA, the CDR3 is TGTGCCAGCAGCGACAGTGTAGGGGCGGGGACTGAAGCTTTCTTT. This codes for CASSDSVGAGTEAFF. The chain uses TRBV6-2 or TRBV6-3 and TRBJ1-1; D may be TRBD1 (5 bases). The ends were cut back, 6 bases at V and 5 bases at J, with 19 bases in the middle. This CDR3 region has 15 residues. Germline CDR1 reads MNHEY; CDR2 reads SVGEGT.

This clonotype appeared a few times. The chain employs TRBV15 and TRBJ2-1; D remains ambiguous. The CDR3 covers 14 residues. Germline loops: CDR1 LNHNV, CDR2 YYDKDF (reference sequence). V lost 4 bases and J lost 4, with 11 bases in between. As DNA, the CDR3 is TGTGCCACCAGCACAGGACGGAAATACAATGAGCAGTTCTTC. This codes for CATSTGRKYNEQFF.

Notes on this clonotype: This may stem from a read error, because a much larger clone lies one nucleotide away. This chain connects TRBV2 to TRBJ2-7; D is perhaps TRBD1 or TRBD2 (5 bases each). This CDR3 contains 14 residues. Germline CDR1 SNHLY, CDR2 FYNNEI. With 6 bases removed from V and 6 bases from J, the gap between germline ends came to 18 bases. The CDR3 nucleotides read TGTGCCAGCAGGTACCGGGGCGGAACCTGCGAGCAGTACTTC. Translating gives CASRYRGGTCEQYF.

The chain links TRBV19 to TRBJ2-2; D is unresolved. The V gene lost 1 base and the J gene lost 4 bases, with 7 bases spanning the gap. Looked up from germline, CDR1 is LNHDA and CDR2 is SQIVND (reference sequence). The CDR3 spans 14 residues. The CDR3 DNA reads TGTGCCAGTAGTATAGCGCACACCACCGGGGAGCTGTTTTTT. Translating it yields CASSIAHTTGELFF.

This clonotype was seen at least ten times. The rearrangement uses TRBV11-2 and TRBJ1-2, with no clear D. The CDR3 contains 15 residues. Germline CDR1 and CDR2: SGHAT and FQNNGV. Trimming took 0 bases from V and 4 from J, leaving 12 bases between them. In DNA, the CDR3 is TGTGCCAGCAGCTTAGATGGCGGACGGGTCTATGGCTACACCTTC. This encodes CASSLDGGRVYGYTF.

This clonotype was seen ten or more times. The chain combines TRBV12-3 or TRBV12-4 with TRBJ1-6; the D is unclear. The ends were cut back, 5 bases at V and 14 bases at J, with 16 bases in the middle. The CDR3 sequence is 13 residues long. CDR3 loop: CASSPRRTPTLHF. The CDR3 coding sequence is TGTGCCAGCAGTCCCAGACGAACTCCTACCCTCCACTTT.

There are many counts of this clonotype. This chain joins TRBV29-1 and TRBJ2-7, with 7 bases aligning to TRBD2. Per the germline V gene, CDR1 is SQVTM and CDR2 is ANQGSEA. CDR3 length: 13 residues. The J segment lost 6 bases and the V segment lost 5 bases, leaving 10 bases of the junction unmatched. The chain's CDR3 is CSVTGGEIAEQYF. CDR3 nucleotides: TGCAGCGTTACGGGGGGAGAAATCGCCGAGCAGTACTTC.

This clonotype was detected ten times or more. J is TRBJ2-7 and V is TRBV12-3 or TRBV12-4, with D maybe TRBD2 (7 bases). The length of the CDR3 is 17 residues. V lost 8 bases and J 1 base, leaving 24 bases between the germline ends. The CDR3 DNA reads as TGTGCCAGCTCCCGAAGGGGGGGCCTAACCATTTCCTACGAGCAGTACTTC. It specifies CASSRRGGLTISYEQYF.

The chain joins TRBV5-6 to TRBJ2-1; TRBD1 aligns across 10 bases. This CDR3 region has 14 residues. V shed 5 bases, J shed 10 bases, and the junction held 9 bases outside the gene matches. From germline, CDR1 is SGHDT and CDR2 YYEEEE. The CDR3: CASRGEGQGDEQFF. CDR3 sequence (DNA): TGTGCCAGCAGGGGAGAAGGACAGGGGGACGAGCAGTTCTTC.

The chain recombines TRBV7-3 with TRBJ2-3; 10 bases match TRBD2. CDR3 length: 16 amino acids. With 2 bases clipped from V and 2 bases from J, the junction kept 4 bases outside the gene matches. The V gene's germline CDR1 is SGHTA and CDR2 FQGTGA. CDR3: CASSLLAGDATDTQYF. The CDR3 DNA follows: TGTGCCAGCAGCTTACTAGCGGGAGACGCCACAGATACGCAGTATTTT.

In this sample, this clonotype turned up many times. The chain recombines TRBV5-4 with TRBJ2-7; D perhaps matches TRBD2 (6 bases). V was trimmed by 4 bases and J by 4 bases, leaving 21 bases between them. Germline assignment: CDR1 SGHNT and CDR2 YYREEE (reference sequence). The length of the CDR3 is 16 residues. The DNA of the CDR3 is TGTGCCAGCAGCCCTGAATTAGGTAGGGCGGGGTACGAGCAGTACTTC. This sequence encodes CASSPELGRAGYEQYF.

This clonotype was picked up many times. The gene calls are TRBV29-1 and TRBJ2-7, with D perhaps matching TRBD1 or TRBD2 (7 bases each). The germline gives CDR1 SQVTM, CDR2 ANQGSEA. Deletions cut 4 bases from V and 2 bases from J, with 18 bases between. The length of the CDR3 is 15 residues. DNA of the CDR3: TGCAGCGTTGTTAGGGGAGGGACAGACACCTACGAGCAGTACTTC. Protein: CSVVRGGTDTYEQYF.

The sample holds many counts of this clonotype. The rearrangement joins TRBV7-2 to TRBJ2-1, with D maybe TRBD2 (6 bases). The CDR3 length is 16 residues. Germline CDR1 is SGHTA and CDR2 is FQGNSA. Trimming left V 1 base short and J 2 bases short, with 12 bases between. The CDR3 region has the DNA TGTGCCAGCAGCTTAGTTCGGGAGTGGCCCTACAATGAGCAGTTCTTC. It encodes CASSLVREWPYNEQFF. The complete variable domain, with remaining parts taken from reference TRBV7-2 and TRBJ2-1, reads GAGVSQSPSNKVTEKGKDVELRCDPISGHTALYWYRQSLGQGLEFLIYFQGNSAPDKSGLPSDRFSAERTGGSVSTLTIQRTQQEDSAVYLCASSLVREWPYNEQFFGPGTRLTVL.

The table lists this clonotype with many counts. The J gene is TRBJ2-3, the V gene TRBV29-1; TRBD1 might be the D (5 bases). Trimming shortened V by 3 bases and J by 2 bases, and 9 bases separated the two germline ends. Per germline, CDR1 SQVTM and CDR2 ANQGSEA. There are 13 residues in the CDR3. CDR3 DNA: TGCAGCGTTGACAGGGAATACACAGATACGCAGTATTTT. Amino acid sequence: CSVDREYTDTQYF.